This T cell receptor beta chain is drawn from a study of blood T cell repertoires in COVID-19. Study-wide background: Researchers got acute and convalescent COVID-19 samples from the United States, Italy and Spain.

The CDR3 length is 13 residues. The V and J ends lost 8 bases and 2 bases, in that order; junction bases with no gene match: 5. Germline V gene data show CDR1 as MNHNY and CDR2 as SVGAGI (reference sequence). Profiled with immunoSEQ multiplex PCR; TCRdb holds only in-frame clones, not every one. The sample includes 130,000 to 150,000 clones, roughly 77% of them seen just once. The chain uses TRBV6-6 and TRBJ1-2; 7 nucleotides align to TRBD1. Sequenced sample: peripheral blood. The source is a woman in her seventies with COVID-19, enrolled during active disease. The CDR3 DNA follows: TGTGCCAGCGTAGGACAGGAGAACTATGGCTACACCTTC. This codes for CASVGQENYGYTF.